Following are 15 T cell receptor beta chains from one sample sequenced in a study of PD-1 blockade in mismatch repair-deficient tumors. Using immunoSEQ multiplex PCR, the repertoire was profiled, and TCRdb retains in-frame clones only, with some absent. The sample includes about 60,000 clones, around 89% of them seen just once. The sample in question was peripheral blood, obtained 52 weeks after starting pembrolizumab. The source is an adult with mismatch repair-deficient cancer.

This clone was detected only a few times. The chain joins TRBV4-3 to TRBJ2-7; possibly TRBD2 for D (5 bases). V lost 1 base and J 6 bases, leaving 13 bases between the germline ends. Looked up from germline, CDR1 is LGHNA and CDR2 is YSLEER. The CDR3 is 14 amino acids. The CDR3 sequence is CASSQVYREGEQYF. The CDR3 DNA is TGCGCCAGCAGCCAAGTGTATAGAGAGGGCGAGCAGTACTTC.

V usage is TRBV12-5 and J usage is TRBJ2-7; TRBD1 might be the D (6 bases). CDR1 is LGHNT and CDR2 is FRNRAP in the germline V gene. The CDR3 is made up of 15 amino acids. Trimming cost V 5 bases and J 2 bases, with 16 bases left between them. CDR3 loop: CASGSDQDSAYEQYF. For the CDR3, the DNA is TGTGCTAGTGGTAGCGACCAGGACAGTGCCTACGAGCAGTACTTC.

As for this clone: A read error may produce the germline difference seen at one junction end. The chain joins TRBV5-6 to TRBJ1-2, with TRBD1 identical over 7 bases. Per the germline V gene, CDR1 is SGHDT and CDR2 is YYEEEE. This CDR3 has 15 residues. The CDR3 region has the DNA TGTGCCAACAGCTGGGCGACAGGGCCACACTATGGCTACACCTTC. Its translation: CANSWATGPHYGYTF.

The chain is built from TRBV5-1 and TRBJ1-1; maybe TRBD1 (6 bases). Germline-derived CDR1 and CDR2 are SGHRS and YFSETQ. CDR3 size: 13 residues. Deletions cut 5 bases from V and 2 bases from J, with 10 bases between. The DNA for the CDR3 is TGCGCCAGCAGTCAACAGGGTAACACTGAAGCTTTCTTT. It codes for CASSQQGNTEAFF.

The chain has TRBV5-1 and TRBJ2-6; D is unresolved. CDR1 and CDR2 (germline): SGHRS, YFSETQ. Trimming removed 0 bases at V and 1 base at J, with 5 bases between. This CDR3 contains 15 residues. Written as DNA, the CDR3 is TGCGCCAGCAGCTTGGTCCAATCTGGGGCCAACGTCCTGACTTTC. This codes for CASSLVQSGANVLTF. The whole variable domain, filled in from reference TRBV5-1 and TRBJ2-6, reads KAGVTQTPRYLIKTRGQQVTLSCSPISGHRSVSWYQQTPGQGLQFLFEYFSETQRNKGNFPGRFSGRQFSNSRSEMNVSTLELGDSALYLCASSLVQSGANVLTFGAGSRLTVL.

The chain links TRBV10-3 to TRBJ2-2; 7 bases are shared with TRBD1. The trim removed 6 bases at V and 2 bases at J, leaving 3 bases unmatched. The length of the CDR3 is 14 residues. Germline CDR1 and CDR2: ENHRY and SYGVKD. The CDR3 reads CAISGTVNTGELFF. CDR3 nucleotide sequence: TGTGCCATCAGCGGGACAGTAAACACCGGGGAGCTGTTTTTT.

The chain is built from TRBV10-2 and TRBJ1-4; D remains unclear. The CDR3 is 13 residues long. V lost 6 bases and J 8 bases, leaving 13 bases between the germline ends. Germline V gene data show CDR1 as WSHSY and CDR2 as SAAADI. For the CDR3, the DNA is TGCGCCAGCAGATCCACAAGCGGAGAAAAACTGTTTTTT. Translation gives CASRSTSGEKLFF.

The chain couples TRBV11-2 to TRBJ2-5, with D tentatively TRBD1 (6 bases). The tail of the sequence fits TRBJ2-7 better, so the J call may be wrong. Per germline, CDR1 SGHAT and CDR2 FQNNGV. The CDR3 extends over 14 amino acids. The CDR3 bases are TGTGCCAGCAGCGCTTTAGGACAGCGCTACGAGCAGTACTTC. Translating gives CASSALGQRYEQYF.

This rearrangement joins TRBV19 to TRBJ1-5; perhaps TRBD1 as D (6 bases). CDR3 size: 15 residues. V was cut by 6 bases and J by 2 bases, with 14 bases left in between. Germline assignment: CDR1 LNHDA and CDR2 SQIVND (reference sequence). Here the CDR3 DNA reads TGTGCCAGTAGACCTCCGAGGACAGGCAATCAGCCCCAGCATTTT. Its protein product is CASRPPRTGNQPQHF. Looking up the rest from reference TRBV19 and TRBJ1-5 gives the full variable domain: DGGITQSPKYLFRKEGQNVTLSCEQNLNHDAMYWYRQDPGQGLRLIYYSQIVNDFQKGDIAEGYSVSREKKESFPLTVTSAQKNPTAFYLCASRPPRTGNQPQHFGDGTRLSIL.

The J gene is TRBJ2-1, the V gene TRBV4-1, with D perhaps TRBD2 (5 bases). Germline CDR1 reads MGHRA; CDR2 reads YSYEKL. There are 14 residues in the CDR3. With 4 bases removed from V and 4 bases from J, the gap between germline ends came to 11 bases. CDR3 sequence reads: CASSPGSEYNEQFF. The CDR3 DNA is TGCGCCAGCAGCCCGGGGAGTGAGTACAATGAGCAGTTCTTC.

As for this clone: Other DNA sequences from this sample encode an identical CDR3 as well. CDR3 protein: CASSLFSSYNEQFF. CDR3 DNA sequence: TGTGCCAGCAGTTTGTTCAGCTCCTACAATGAGCAGTTCTTC. The chain links TRBV27 to TRBJ2-1; unclear D gene. Germline V gene sequence: CDR1 MNHEY, CDR2 SMNVEV (reference sequence). This CDR3 comprises 14 residues. The V and J ends lost 3 bases and 0 bases respectively, with 6 bases between them.

This clone was found once. V gene TRBV27 combines with J gene TRBJ1-5; TRBD1 matches 9 bases. J was trimmed by 3 bases and V by 6 bases; bases with no gene match: 21. The germline V gene encodes CDR1 MNHEY and CDR2 SMNVEV (reference sequence). The CDR3 covers 20 residues. The CDR3 spells CASRPISGTGFYPFNQPQHF. DNA of the CDR3: TGTGCCAGCAGGCCGATTTCCGGGACAGGGTTTTACCCTTTCAATCAGCCCCAGCATTTT.

The V gene is TRBV6-1, the J gene TRBJ1-5; D remains ambiguous. The V end was cut by 5 bases, the J end by 3 bases, with 14 bases between. In germline, CDR1 is MNHNS, CDR2 SASEGT. CDR3 length equals 15 residues. In DNA form, the CDR3 reads TGTGCCAGCAGTTTTCAAGATTGGGCCAATCAGCCCCAGCATTTT. This gives the protein CASSFQDWANQPQHF.

The DNA for the CDR3 is TGCAGCGCTGTCCCGGGACACTCCTACGAGCAGTACTTC. Translation: CSAVPGHSYEQYF. The gene calls are TRBV29-1 and TRBJ2-7; possibly TRBD1 for D (6 bases). The CDR3 has 13 amino acids. The V gene's germline CDR1 is SQVTM and CDR2 ANQGSEA. V was shortened by 7 bases and J by 0 bases, with 13 bases between the two germline ends.

J is TRBJ2-1 and V is TRBV27; perhaps TRBD2 as D (6 bases). Trimming removed 6 bases at V and 0 bases at J, with 9 bases between. This CDR3 has 14 residues. Germline V gene sequence: CDR1 MNHEY, CDR2 SMNVEV (reference sequence). The CDR3: CASSPGSSYNEQFF. DNA for the CDR3: TGTGCCAGCAGCCCCGGGAGCTCCTACAATGAGCAGTTCTTC.